Detailed here is one TCR beta chain. Its matching antigen is unknown. Different DNA sequences within this sample yield the same CDR3. Clones were read by immunoSEQ multiplex PCR, and TCRdb kept only the in-frame ones, dropping some. Of approximately 260,000 clones listed, around 82% are singletons. This CDR3 spans 11 amino acids. V was trimmed by 8 bases and J by 0 bases, leaving 5 bases between them. Germline V gene sequence: CDR1 SNHLY, CDR2 FYNNEI. This record comes from a study of Tregs in tolerant kidney transplant recipients. Study-wide results and caveats: No direct test of biological reproducibility was done here.

The chain uses TRBV2 and TRBJ2-7; no reliable D call. The sample comprised CD4+ T cells from blood. The clonotype was recovered from a human donor in good health. The CDR3 reads CASSLSYEQYF. The DNA of the CDR3 is TGTGCCAGCTCCCTCTCCTACGAGCAGTACTTC.